The next 11 T cell receptor beta chains were all read from a single sample in a study of blood T cell repertoires in COVID-19. The table came from immunoSEQ multiplex PCR; TCRdb's copy has only in-frame clones and leaves some out. The repertoire holds under 200,000 clones, with roughly 88% as singletons. The sequencing input was peripheral blood. The receptors derive from a man aged 18 to 35 with acute or convalescent COVID-19.

The J gene is TRBJ2-3, the V gene TRBV24-1, with D perhaps TRBD2 (6 bases). With 3 bases removed from V and 6 bases from J, the gap between germline ends came to 15 bases. Germline V gene lookup returns CDR1 KGHDR and CDR2 SFDVKD. The CDR3 is made up of 15 amino acids. The CDR3 here is CATSDGGRLVDTQYF. CDR3 nucleotides: TGTGCCACCAGTGATGGGGGGAGGTTAGTGGATACGCAGTATTTT.

The rearrangement links TRBV27 to TRBJ2-1; D unclear. CDR1 MNHEY and CDR2 SMNVEV come from the germline V gene (reference sequence). With 3 bases removed from V and 4 bases from J, the gap between germline ends came to 10 bases. There are 14 residues in the CDR3. CDR3: CASSFASSYNEQFF. For the CDR3, the DNA is TGTGCCAGCAGTTTTGCGAGTAGTTACAATGAGCAGTTCTTC.

V and J are TRBV9 and TRBJ2-5; D may be TRBD1 (6 bases). V lost 4 bases to trimming and J lost 1 base, with 11 bases between them. From germline, CDR1 is SGDLS and CDR2 YYNGEE. There are 14 residues in the CDR3. The CDR3 spells CASSPRGGQETQYF. CDR3 nucleotide sequence: TGTGCCAGCAGCCCTCGAGGGGGCCAAGAGACCCAGTACTTC.

CDR3 protein: CASSWTSALERNEQFF. The CDR3 DNA sequence: TGTGCCAGCAGCTGGACTAGCGCCCTAGAGCGGAATGAGCAGTTCTTC. The genes are TRBV3-1 (or the pseudogene TRBV3-2) and TRBJ2-1; 9 bases align to TRBD2. CDR1 is LGHDT and CDR2 is YNNKEL in the germline V gene (reference sequence). The CDR3 is made up of 16 amino acids. Trimming took 5 bases from V and 7 from J; bases not matched to a gene: 12.

The chain joins TRBV30 to TRBJ1-4; no definite D call. Trimming took 2 bases from V and 0 from J, leaving 13 bases between them. Germline V gene sequence: CDR1 GTSNPN, CDR2 SVGIG (reference sequence). The length of the CDR3 is 16 residues. The CDR3 DNA sequence: TGTGCCTGGAGTTACAGCCTAGCGTCAACTAATGAAAAACTGTTTTTT. This sequence encodes CAWSYSLASTNEKLFF. Using reference TRBV30 and TRBJ1-4 for the parts outside the CDR3, the full variable domain is SQTIHQWPATLVQPVGSPLSLECTVEGTSNPNLYWYRQAAGRGLQLLFYSVGIGQISSEVPQNLSASRPQDRQFILSSKKLLLSDSGFYLCAWSYSLASTNEKLFFGSGTQLSVL.

This chain connects TRBV11-2 to TRBJ2-1; a weak D match, TRBD2 (5 bases). Germline V gene sequence: CDR1 SGHAT, CDR2 FQNNGV. V was cut by 3 bases and J by 8 bases, with 14 bases left in between. This CDR3 is built from 14 residues. This CDR3 is CASSLVYGKDEQFF. The CDR3 coding sequence is TGTGCCAGCAGCTTGGTCTACGGGAAAGATGAGCAGTTCTTC.

The chain is built from TRBV19 and TRBJ2-5; TRBD1 might be the D (6 bases). Germline CDR1 LNHDA, CDR2 SQIVND (reference sequence). The germline V and J ends were trimmed by 4 bases and 5 bases, with 17 bases remaining between them. The CDR3 is 15 amino acids. CDR3 in amino acids: CASSNRDGLIETQYF. CDR3 nucleotides: TGTGCCAGTAGTAACAGGGATGGTCTCATCGAGACCCAGTACTTC.

This clone came up once. The chain is built from TRBV30 and TRBJ2-3, with 7 bases fitting TRBD2. This CDR3 contains 14 residues. In germline, CDR1 is GTSNPN, CDR2 SVGIG (reference sequence). V dropped 1 base and J dropped 3; count of bases not matched to a gene: 4. The DNA for the CDR3 is TGTGCCTGGAGTGCGGGAGGAGGAACAGATACGCAGTATTTT. Translated, it gives CAWSAGGGTDTQYF.

V and J are TRBV7-9 and TRBJ1-3, with D perhaps matching TRBD1 (5 bases). The germline gives CDR1 SEHNR, CDR2 FQNEAQ (reference sequence). V was cut by 1 base and J by 4 bases, with 11 bases left in between. This CDR3 is built from 15 residues. The CDR3 region is CASSLEGELGNTIYF. The CDR3 region has the DNA TGTGCCAGCAGCTTAGAAGGGGAATTAGGAAACACCATATATTTT.

This clone was seen once. The V gene is TRBV19, the J gene TRBJ2-2, with 11 bases matching TRBD1. Germline lookup yields CDR1 LNHDA and CDR2 SQIVND (reference sequence). Trimming cost V 6 bases and J 7 bases; bases outside gene matches: 7. There are 15 residues in the CDR3. CDR3 sequence reads: CASRPGQGVYGELFF. The CDR3 coding sequence is TGTGCCAGTAGACCGGGACAGGGGGTTTACGGGGAGCTGTTTTTT.

V and J are TRBV27 and TRBJ2-3; 10 nucleotides agree with TRBD2. The CDR3 runs 18 residues. V gave up 5 bases and J gave up 4 bases; unmatched junction bases: 15. The V gene's germline CDR1 is MNHEY and CDR2 SMNVEV (reference sequence). CDR3 coding DNA: TGTGCCAGCAGTGGCCCCCCCTCTCTAGCGGGAGCCCCAGATACGCAGTATTTT. Its translation: CASSGPPSLAGAPDTQYF.